The clone carrying this T cell receptor beta chain was counted between two and nine times. Libraries of TCR beta came from iRepertoire HTBI primers plus Arm-PCR of CDR3 regions. TCRdb called the multiplex PCR reads again in MiXCR, with one record for every CDR3 protein. The repertoire holds around 470,000 distinct CDR3 sequences, with approximately 14% as singletons. The record originates from a study of regulatory T cells in long-lasting Graves disease. Study overall: Graves' patients diagnosed newly had used antithyroid drugs under 3 months.

Time point specified: newly diagnosed GD, antithyroid drugs for less than 3 months. PBMC RNA served as the TCR library source. From an endocrinology department in Xi'an, China, came the patients. This CDR3 is 18 amino acids long. V lost 4 bases, J lost 2 bases, and 10 bases stayed unmatched. CDR1 is MNHEY, CDR2 SMNVEV, per germline (reference sequence). The sample also formed part of further work on T cells in Graves' hyperthyroidism and ophthalmopathy. From that paper: TCR CDR3 underwent first-round RT-PCR with the HTBI primer set.

This chain uses TRBV27 with TRBJ1-5; 11 bases agree with TRBD1. The specimen was peripheral blood mononuclear cells (PBMCs), collected at new diagnosis, from a patient treated with antithyroid drugs. The sequence was collected from a woman aged 45-60 years with Graves disease. The CDR3, as DNA: TGTGCCAGCAGTTCCCAGGACAGGGGGCGGTTGGGCAATCAGCCCCAGCATTTT. Encoded protein: CASSSQDRGRLGNQPQHF.